What follows are 4 T cell receptor beta chains derived from one specimen sequenced in a study of blood T cells in healthy people across ages. Together with a sample-barcoded 5' primer, a J-beta primer mix was included in a second PCR lasting about 7 to 11 cycles. A single record per CDR3 protein comes from TCRdb applying MiXCR to the 5' RACE reads. Of approximately 2,000,000 distinct CDR3 sequences in the sample, around 40% were seen once. Sequencing was carried out using blood. These receptors came from a human donor in good health.

In its sample, this clonotype was seen once. This rearrangement joins TRBV5-1 to TRBJ2-3; no reliable D call. Germline assignment: CDR1 SGHRS and CDR2 YFSETQ. Trimming took off 0 bases at V and 4 bases at J, with 12 bases between the two ends. The CDR3 is 15 amino acids. Written as DNA, the CDR3 is TGCGCCAGCAGCTTGGGATTCGGTTCCCCAGATACGCAGTATTTT. Protein: CASSLGFGSPDTQYF.

Ten or more counts support this clonotype. The V and J genes are TRBV7-3 and TRBJ2-1; 11 nucleotides line up with TRBD2. The CDR3 runs to 15 residues. Germline assignment: CDR1 SGHTA and CDR2 FQGTGA. After removal of 3 bases from V and 7 bases from J, the junction contained 5 bases not matched to a gene. The CDR3 reads CASSFLAGGGNEQFF. The CDR3 nucleotides read TGTGCCAGCAGCTTCCTAGCGGGGGGCGGTAATGAGCAGTTCTTC.

About this clonotype itself: The junction departs from the called germline gene at one end, perhaps through a read error. The chain links TRBV7-3 to TRBJ2-6, with 7 positions matching TRBD1. CDR1 is SGHTA, CDR2 FQGTGA, per germline. The CDR3 extends over 15 amino acids. The CDR3 nucleotides read TGTGCCAGCAGCTCAACAGGGGCTGGGGCCAACGTCCGGACTTTC. This encodes CASSSTGAGANVRTF.

The genes are TRBV9 and TRBJ2-3, with a tentative D call TRBD2 (6 bases). Germline assignment: CDR1 SGDLS and CDR2 YYNGEE. The CDR3 contains 15 residues. The V end was cut by 0 bases, the J end by 2 bases, with 10 bases between. The CDR3, as DNA: TGTGCCAGCAGCGTAGGTCGGGGGATCACAGATACGCAGTATTTT. Protein sequence: CASSVGRGITDTQYF.